This TCR beta chain was retrieved from a study of blood T cells in healthy people across ages. This CDR3 region has 14 residues. V lost 0 bases and J lost 2, with 6 bases in between. The germline gives CDR1 SGHRS, CDR2 YFSETQ. Through a sample-barcoded 5' primer and a J-beta primer mix, a second PCR was run for about 6 to 12 cycles. One entry per CDR3 protein results from TCRdb running MiXCR on the 5' RACE reads. The sample lists about 780,000 distinct CDR3 sequences, around 24% occurring once. This sample also appeared in a second study, on T cells of mothers and their children. This second report adds: The study found slightly higher but non-significant overlap in related versus unrelated mother-child pairs.

The V gene is TRBV5-1, the J gene TRBJ1-5, with unresolved D. The TCR sequence derives from a boy between 5 and 17 years old in good health. The sequencing input was blood. CDR3 protein: CASSLAKGNQPQHF. CDR3 sequence (DNA): TGCGCCAGCAGCTTGGCCAAAGGCAATCAGCCCCAGCATTTT.